This T cell receptor beta chain was sequenced for a study of cytomegalovirus exposure and HLA in healthy donors. V was clipped by 3 bases and J by 8 bases; unmatched bases: 10. The CDR3 runs to 15 residues. Germline V gives CDR1 SGDLS, CDR2 YYNGEE. Primers: 60 Vbeta forward and 13 Jbeta reverse. The method was immunoSEQ multiplex PCR; TCRdb's version includes in-frame clones alone and lacks a portion of them. The data hold 55,000 to 80,000 clones, with 65% to 70% observed a single time. Study-level findings and limits: Cytomegalovirus status, reportedly, was diagnosed with high specificity and sensitivity by the classifier. CMV serostatus stood as the only immune exposure information on hand.

About this clone: Its antigen is unknown.

V is TRBV9 and J is TRBJ1-1; 10 nucleotides line up with TRBD1. The TCR originated in a woman under 40 in good health and CMV-seronegative. Sequenced input: PBMCs. CDR3 coding DNA: TGTGCCAGCAGCGATGGGGACAGGGGAGGGGACGAAGCTTTCTTT. Translated: CASSDGDRGGDEAFF.